The T cell receptor (beta chain) described here comes from a study of T cells expressing NK-cell markers (dated by TCRdb to about 2020). About the investigation overall: TCR beta-chain repertoires were profiled in sorted CD3+CD56+NKG2C+, CD3+CD56+NKG2C- and CD3+CD56-NKG2C+ T-cell subsets from several donors. Sequencing of the libraries produced 2 x 150 bp reads on Illumina HiSeq 2000/2500, MiSeq or NextSeq. Among the eight sequenced donors, only one was HCMV-seronegative, while the other seven were HCMV-seropositive. The study sequenced eight donors, all healthy volunteers chosen at random: three men and five women.

As for this clonotype: The target of this receptor is not known.

The germline V gene encodes CDR1 MDHEN and CDR2 SYDVKM. The CDR3 runs 12 amino acids, cysteine and phenylalanine included. The DNA sequence is not available. A commercial ELISA kit detecting HCMV-specific IgG in serum was used to determine HCMV serostatus. Ficoll density gradient centrifugation was used to isolate peripheral blood mononuclear cells from blood. The reads were generated on an Illumina HiSeq 2000. TCR beta cDNA libraries were made by 5'RACE template switching that added a universal primer site and unique molecular identifiers. Priming for cDNA synthesis came from the TCR beta constant segment, and two successive PCR amplification steps followed. The paper's processing steps were these. MIGEC was used to demultiplex reads and group reads by UMI, and MiTCR was used to assemble and quantify clonotypes. Only TCR cDNA sequences supported by at least two reads were kept to exclude erroneous sequences. The tcR package was used for downstream repertoire analysis, with clonotypes matched between fractions based on CDR3 nucleotide sequence plus V segment. VDJmatch was used to annotate antigen specificity against VDJdb, with one amino acid substitution in CDR3 allowed. TCRdb reprocessed the sequencing reads and holds a single record per CDR3 protein sequence, with no DNA. These V and J calls originate from TCRdb's pipeline instead of the authors' own analysis. This sample's clone table shows hundreds of thousands of distinct CDR3 sequences. Roughly 3.5% of the sample rests with the top ten.

Overall study outcomes, separate from this receptor: Whether the expanded NKG2C-expressing T cell clones were specific for HCMV antigens was left unclear. Those dominant clonotypes were again the most abundant among CD3+CD56-NKG2C+ cells in a handful of donors, at roughly 25-65%. In six donors, the dominant CD3+CD56+NKG2C+ clonotypes ranked among the top 10 CD8+ clonotypes, making up roughly 1.0-7.5% of CD8+ T cells.

The sequence links TRBV28 to TRBJ2-7. The TCR originated in a man aged 18 to 29 in good health. Donor details come from another sample of the same person, matched by shared clones. The sequenced sample was blood T cells: a sorted CD56 or NKG2C T cell subset, CD4+ or CD8+ T cells, or bulk PBMC T cells (not recorded which). The CDR3 is CASSLASSWQYF.